These T cell receptor beta chains were read from a single sample in a study of identical twins. Via MiXCR, TCRdb re-called the 5' RACE reads, giving one row per CDR3 protein. Of some 500,000 distinct CDR3 sequences in the sample, around 9.6% were seen once. This sample also belongs to another study, concerning yellow fever vaccine responses in identical twins.

Sequenced sample: PBMCs. These receptors were collected from a woman aged 18-29 years in good health. CDR3s include the opening cysteine and the closing phenylalanine or tryptophan. A D gene is named only where the DNA matches it firmly. A row's size may be missing; if present it is once, few, many or a size class.

abundance	v_gene	j_gene	d_gene	CDR3nt	CDR3aa
many	TRBV4-2	TRBJ2-3	.	TGTGCCAGCAGCCCCAGGTCCCGGCAGAGGGGCCTTAGCACAGATACGCAGTATTTT	CASSPRSRQRGLSTDTQYF
.	TRBV7-2	TRBJ1-1	.	TGTGCCAGCTCGCGAAGTGCTGGGGGCACTGAAGCTTTCTTT	CASSRSAGGTEAFF
many	TRBV7-9	TRBJ2-3	.	TGTGCCAGCAGCTTAGTAAACAGCCTCACAGATACGCAGTATTTT	CASSLVNSLTDTQYF
few	TRBV10-2	TRBJ2-7	TRBD1	TGCGCCAGCAGTGTTGACAGGGACTACGAGCAGTACTTC	CASSVDRDYEQYF
few	TRBV5-1	TRBJ2-3	.	TGCGCCAGCAGCTTGGAGCCAGCGGGCGCGGGCGGGGATACGCAGTATTTT	CASSLEPAGAGGDTQYF
.	TRBV2	TRBJ2-3	TRBD1	TGTGCCAGCAGCTCTACAGGGGGAAGAGTGGATACGCAGTATTTT	CASSSTGGRVDTQYF
.	TRBV7-2	TRBJ2-7	TRBD1	TGTGCCAGCAGCTTAGGACAGGGGCTTATCTACGAGCAGTACTTC	CASSLGQGLIYEQYF
few	TRBV7-8	TRBJ2-5	TRBD1	TGTGCCAGCAGCCGCCTTTTACAGGGGCCCCAAGAGACCCAGTACTTC	CASSRLLQGPQETQYF
few	TRBV5-1	TRBJ2-5	.	TGCGCCAGCAGGCCCGGGACGCAGACCCAAGAGACCCAGTACTTC	CASRPGTQTQETQYF
few	TRBV7-9	TRBJ2-7	.	TGTGCCAGCAACCACAGGTGGACCTACGAGCAGTACTTC	CASNHRWTYEQYF
few	TRBV3-1	TRBJ2-7	TRBD2	TGTGCCAGCAGCCATGCGGGAGGGGGAATGCGGGAGCAGTACTTC	CASSHAGGGMREQYF
few	TRBV7-9	TRBJ1-6	.	TGTGCCAGCAGCCCGGGACTAGACGGGTCACCCCTCCACTTT	CASSPGLDGSPLHF
.	TRBV20-1	TRBJ2-3	.	TGCAGTGCTAGTTCCGGGGGTGGGCCAGATACGCAGTATTTT	CSASSGGGPDTQYF
many	TRBV12-3/TRBV12-4	TRBJ2-2	.	TGTGCCAGCAGTTTCGTCACGGATCACACCGGGGAGCTGTTTTTT	CASSFVTDHTGELFF
many	TRBV5-1	TRBJ2-7	.	TGCGCCAGCAGCTTGAGCCCGGGAAGCTACGAGCAGTACTTC	CASSLSPGSYEQYF
.	TRBV7-2	TRBJ2-5	TRBD1	TGTGCCAGCAGCTTAGCCGCCGGACAGGGGGCAGGGGAGACCCAGTACTTC	CASSLAAGQGAGETQYF
.	TRBV20-1	TRBJ2-5	.	TGCAGTGCCCCCCGGGGGTCTCAAGAGACCCAGTACTTC	CSAPRGSQETQYF
few	TRBV28	TRBJ1-1	.	TGTGCCAGCACCGGGGGGCTTGAAGCTTTCTTT	CASTGGLEAFF
few	TRBV7-2	TRBJ2-7	TRBD2	TGTGCCAGCAGCTCCAGCCCGGGGACTAGCGCCTACGAGCAGTACTTC	CASSSSPGTSAYEQYF
few	TRBV5-1	TRBJ2-7	TRBD2	TGCGCCAGCAGCTTGGTCCTAGCGGGAGGCGAGCAGTACTTC	CASSLVLAGGEQYF
few	TRBV5-1	TRBJ2-5	.	TGCGCCAGCAGCTTCGAGAACCAAGAGACCCAGTACTTC	CASSFENQETQYF
few	TRBV11-3	TRBJ2-1	.	TGTGCCAGCAGCCCTGGGCGGACAAATGCCTACAATGAGCAGTTCTTC	CASSPGRTNAYNEQFF
.	TRBV19	TRBJ2-1	TRBD2	TGTGCCAGTAGTATCCCAGCGGGAGGGCCGTACAATGAGCAGTTCTTC	CASSIPAGGPYNEQFF
many	TRBV28	TRBJ1-1	.	TGTGCCAGCACCACGGCCAAGATGAACACTGAAGCTTTCTTT	CASTTAKMNTEAFF
few	TRBV27	TRBJ2-1	.	TGTGCCAGCAGTTCCGCAGACTACAATGAGCAGTTCTTC	CASSSADYNEQFF
many	TRBV7-6	TRBJ2-1	.	TGTGCCAGCAGCTCCGGACAGACTACCTACAATGAGCAGTTCTTC	CASSSGQTTYNEQFF